A selection of T cell receptor beta chains follows, all from one sample in a study of tissue T cells after allogeneic stem cell transplantation. Clones were read by immunoSEQ multiplex PCR, and TCRdb kept only the in-frame ones, dropping some. The top ten hold under 4% of the sample, which has tens of thousands of clones, just under 95% seen once. The sample in question was blood, obtained before transplantation. The receptors originated from a woman aged 40 to 75 who later had graft-versus-host disease after an allogeneic stem cell transplant. The CDR3 runs from the conserved cysteine through the conserved F or W. The D gene is left open where the match is weak. A row's size may be missing; if present it is once, few, many or a size class.

clone_size,d_call,j_call,v_call,cdr3_aa,cdr3_nt
-,-,TRBJ2-7,TRBV6-2/TRBV6-3,CASSPGLSRRLDEQYF,TGTGCCAGCAGTCCGGGACTCAGCCGAAGACTCGACGAGCAGTACTTC
few,-,TRBJ1-1,TRBV28,CASSLGGGRTEAFF,TGTGCCAGCAGTTTAGGGGGGGGACGGACTGAAGCTTTCTTT
-,TRBD2,TRBJ2-1,TRBV2,CASSEGLAGGNEQFF,TGTGCCAGCAGTGAGGGACTAGCGGGAGGAAATGAGCAGTTCTTC
once,TRBD1,TRBJ2-2,TRBV5-1,CASSLADRDTGELFF,TGCGCCAGCAGCTTGGCCGACAGGGACACCGGGGAGCTGTTTTTT
-,-,TRBJ2-1,TRBV6-1,CASSEFGGSYNEQFF,TGTGCCAGCAGTGAATTTGGAGGGTCCTACAATGAGCAGTTCTTC
-,TRBD1,TRBJ1-2,TRBV28,CASSFRGRLGYTF,TGTGCCAGCAGTTTTAGGGGGCGCCTTGGCTACACCTTC
-,-,TRBJ1-1,TRBV6-5,CASTPPGEVRTFF,TGTGCCAGCACCCCCCCAGGCGAAGTAAGAACTTTCTTT
-,TRBD1,TRBJ1-6,TRBV7-9,CASSLSWTGDSPLHF,TGTGCCAGCAGCTTGTCTTGGACAGGCGATTCACCCCTCCACTTT
-,TRBD2,TRBJ2-5,TRBV5-4,CASSGGLAVQETQYF,TGTGCCAGCAGCGGGGGACTAGCAGTCCAAGAGACCCAGTACTTC
-,TRBD1,TRBJ2-1,TRBV11-2,CASSPIGTESYNEQFF,TGTGCCAGCAGCCCCATCGGGACAGAATCCTACAATGAGCAGTTCTTC
few,-,TRBJ2-2,TRBV3-1/TRBV3-2,CASSSLTGELFF,TGTGCCAGCAGCTCCCTTACCGGGGAGCTGTTTTTT
-,-,TRBJ2-5,TRBV5-1,CASSVGTPEETQYF,TGCGCCAGCAGCGTCGGGACCCCTGAAGAGACCCAGTACTTC
-,-,TRBJ2-4,TRBV5-1,CASSEPRGRAKNIQYF,TGCGCCAGCAGCGAGCCCAGGGGTCGTGCCAAAAACATTCAGTACTTC
-,-,TRBJ2-1,TRBV7-2,CASSSGLFNEQFF,TGTGCCAGCAGCTCCGGACTATTCAATGAGCAGTTCTTC